A selection of T cell receptor beta chains follows, all from one sample in a study of human T cells and chemical hapten exposure. TCRdb reprocessed the RACE reads with MiXCR, giving one entry per CDR3 protein. Seen here are 150,000 to 200,000 distinct CDR3 sequences, roughly 15% observed once, and the top ten hold about 1.7%. The material sequenced was whole blood, taken in connection with sensitization to the hapten diphenylcyclopropenone (DPC). The receptors were gathered from a woman in her 30s with alopecia areata. Some clones in this sample may be carry-over from other donors' samples. The CDR3 runs from the conserved cysteine through the conserved F or W. The D gene is left open where the match is weak. Part of the rows lack a size; the others show once, few, many or a class for expanded clones.

j_gene	v_gene	len	d_gene	abundance	CDR3aa	CDR3nt
TRBJ1-1	TRBV12-3/TRBV12-4	13	.	.	CASSPETGLGAFF	TGTGCCAGCAGCCCCGAAACGGGGCTGGGGGCTTTCTTT
TRBJ2-1	TRBV12-3/TRBV12-4	15	TRBD2	.	CASSLGLAGVYEQFF	TGTGCCAGCAGTTTAGGGCTAGCGGGAGTATATGAGCAGTTCTTC
TRBJ2-1	TRBV4-3	16	TRBD2	few	CASSQDLAGAYNEQFF	TGCGCCAGCAGCCAAGATTTAGCGGGGGCCTACAATGAGCAGTTCTTC
TRBJ2-1	TRBV29-1	11	.	.	CSSRADNEQFF	TGCAGCTCGCGGGCTGATAATGAGCAGTTCTTC
TRBJ2-7	TRBV28	15	.	few	CASSLQGLFSYEQYF	TGTGCCAGCAGTCTTCAGGGACTCTTCTCCTACGAGCAGTACTTC
TRBJ2-7	TRBV12-3/TRBV12-4	15	.	few	CASSPENRAGYEQYF	TGTGCCAGCAGCCCCGAGAACCGGGCCGGCTACGAGCAGTACTTC
TRBJ2-7	TRBV20-1	14	TRBD1	.	CSATHGTGAYEQYF	TGCAGTGCTACGCACGGGACAGGGGCTTACGAGCAGTACTTC
TRBJ2-3	TRBV7-7	16	TRBD2	.	CASSLSSGGSGYTQYF	TGTGCTAGCAGCTTATCTAGCGGGGGAAGTGGGTATACGCAGTATTTT
TRBJ2-3	TRBV20-1	13	TRBD2	.	CSASRLATDTQYF	TGCAGTGCTAGCAGACTAGCCACAGATACGCAGTATTTT
TRBJ1-2	TRBV5-1	14	.	.	CASSFTDLSEGYTF	TGCGCCAGCAGCTTCACGGACCTCTCGGAAGGCTACACCTTC
TRBJ2-7	TRBV18	17	.	many	CASSPRSPPGGPHEQYF	TGTGCCAGCTCACCACGATCCCCCCCCGGGGGGCCACACGAGCAGTACTTC
TRBJ2-1	TRBV15	18	TRBD2	.	CATSFQGVTSGDYNEQFF	TGTGCCACCAGCTTTCAGGGGGTGACTAGCGGGGACTACAATGAGCAGTTCTTC
TRBJ1-4	TRBV19	13	.	many	CASSSRGREKLFF	TGTGCCAGTAGTTCCAGGGGTCGTGAAAAACTGTTTTTT
TRBJ2-5	TRBV28	14	.	.	CASRGSIITEVQYF	TGTGCCAGCCGAGGGTCAATAATTACGGAGGTCCAGTACTTC
TRBJ2-7	TRBV28	16	TRBD1	once	CASSSSGTGLSYEQYF	TGTGCCAGCAGTTCCTCCGGGACAGGGCTCTCCTACGAGCAGTACTTC
TRBJ2-2	TRBV7-3	12	.	few	CASSKNTGELFF	TGTGCCAGCAGCAAAAACACCGGGGAGCTGTTTTTT
TRBJ1-2	TRBV10-1	13	.	few	CASSVKLNYGYTF	TGCGCCAGCAGTGTGAAACTTAACTATGGCTACACCTTC
TRBJ1-4	TRBV12-3/TRBV12-4	14	.	few	CASSLGGNNEKLFF	TGTGCCAGCAGTTTAGGGGGAAATAATGAAAAACTGTTTTTT
TRBJ2-7	TRBV14	17	.	few	CASSQVAKSYRLYEQYF	TGTGCCAGCAGCCAAGTTGCTAAATCTTACAGACTATACGAGCAGTACTTC
TRBJ1-6	TRBV6-1	17	.	few	CASTHPSSSSYNSPLHF	TGTGCCAGCACCCACCCTTCCTCGAGCTCCTATAATTCACCCCTCCACTTT
TRBJ2-7	TRBV28	13	.	few	CASSLRYPYEQYF	TGTGCCAGCAGTTTACGCTACCCCTACGAGCAGTACTTC
TRBJ1-6	TRBV11-2	14	.	.	CASSFVQDFSPLHF	TGTGCCAGCAGCTTTGTACAGGACTTTTCACCCCTCCACTTT
TRBJ1-5	TRBV12-3/TRBV12-4	15	.	many	CASSADGSLHQPQHF	TGTGCCAGCAGCGCAGACGGCTCACTACATCAGCCCCAGCATTTT
TRBJ2-2	TRBV24-1	12	.	.	CATSDSGRELFF	TGTGCCACCAGTGACTCAGGCCGGGAGCTGTTTTTT
TRBJ2-5	TRBV10-3	14	.	.	CAIRVTGTPETQYF	TGTGCCATCAGGGTAACGGGTACCCCAGAGACCCAGTACTTC
TRBJ2-3	TRBV7-2	15	TRBD2	many	CASSLGPAGADTQYF	TGTGCCAGCAGCTTAGGGCCAGCGGGGGCTGATACGCAGTATTTT
TRBJ1-2	TRBV27	15	.	few	CASSLYGGRRYGYTF	TGTGCCAGCAGTTTATATGGGGGGCGTCGCTATGGCTACACCTTC
TRBJ1-1	TRBV7-3	14	.	many	CASSASNSGTEAFF	TGTGCCAGCAGCGCTAGCAATTCGGGGACTGAAGCTTTCTTT
TRBJ2-7	TRBV5-1	14	.	.	CASSLNTVNPEQYF	TGCGCCAGCAGCTTGAATACAGTAAATCCCGAGCAGTACTTC
TRBJ2-2	TRBV5-6	17	.	few	CASSLVTRQKNTGELFF	TGTGCCAGCAGCTTGGTTACCCGACAGAAGAACACCGGGGAGCTGTTTTTT
TRBJ1-5	TRBV10-2	17	.	.	CASSDPQGDYSNQPQHF	TGCGCCAGCAGTGACCCCCAAGGGGACTATAGCAATCAGCCCCAGCATTTT
TRBJ1-2	TRBV3-1	14	.	few	CASSQEVANYGYTF	TGTGCCAGCAGCCAAGAAGTTGCTAACTATGGCTACACCTTC
TRBJ2-7	TRBV20-1	17	TRBD1	few	CSATGEEGTGKTYEQYF	TGCAGTGCAACAGGTGAAGAGGGGACAGGGAAGACCTACGAGCAGTACTTC
TRBJ1-6	TRBV18	14	.	.	CASSPPFGGTPLHF	TGTGCCAGCTCACCACCGTTTGGGGGTACACCCCTCCACTTT
TRBJ1-5	TRBV28	15	TRBD1	.	CATTQVPGGYQPQHF	TGTGCCACCACCCAGGTGCCAGGGGGATATCAGCCCCAGCATTTT
TRBJ2-4	TRBV3-1	15	.	few	CASSPREIAKNIQYF	TGTGCCAGCAGCCCCAGGGAAATAGCCAAAAACATTCAGTACTTC
TRBJ1-5	TRBV20-1	16	.	.	CSAITGVNVLNQPQHF	TGCAGTGCTATTACCGGGGTCAATGTACTCAATCAGCCCCAGCATTTT
TRBJ1-1	TRBV7-2	15	TRBD1	many	CASTPGQGPNTEAFF	TGTGCCAGCACACCCGGACAGGGGCCGAACACTGAAGCTTTCTTT
TRBJ2-5	TRBV7-7	14	.	.	CASSQSQRVETQYF	TGTGCCAGCAGCCAATCCCAACGGGTAGAGACCCAGTACTTC
TRBJ2-1	TRBV28	18	.	few	CASSGWRARLNSYNEQFF	TGTGCCAGCAGTGGGTGGAGGGCCCGCTTAAACTCCTACAATGAGCAGTTCTTC
TRBJ1-2	TRBV19	14	.	many	CASRPQGTNYGYTF	TGTGCCAGTAGACCCCAGGGGACGAACTATGGCTACACCTTC
TRBJ1-1	TRBV30	17	TRBD1	.	CAWHLGQGWEMNTEAFF	TGTGCCTGGCACCTTGGACAGGGCTGGGAAATGAACACTGAAGCTTTCTTT
TRBJ1-5	TRBV6-2/TRBV6-3	13	TRBD1	many	CASSWTGDQPQHF	TGTGCCAGCAGTTGGACAGGGGATCAGCCCCAGCATTTT
TRBJ1-1	TRBV12-3/TRBV12-4	17	.	many	CASSLPSTRGPNTEAFF	TGTGCCAGCAGTTTACCCTCCACCAGGGGCCCGAACACTGAAGCTTTCTTT
TRBJ2-7	TRBV5-4	15	.	.	CASSLDWDSSYEQYF	TGTGCCAGCAGCTTGGACTGGGATAGCTCCTACGAGCAGTACTTC
TRBJ1-3	TRBV4-3	17	TRBD1	many	CASSPGQGGFSGNTIYF	TGCGCCAGCAGCCCAGGACAGGGAGGCTTCTCTGGAAACACCATATATTTT
TRBJ2-7	TRBV7-8	13	.	few	CASSLDRAVEQYF	TGTGCCAGCAGCTTAGACAGGGCCGTCGAGCAGTACTTC
TRBJ2-1	TRBV9	16	.	.	CASSSVDSGHPNEQFF	TGTGCCAGCAGCTCCGTAGATTCGGGACACCCCAATGAGCAGTTCTTC
TRBJ2-7	TRBV6-2/TRBV6-3	14	.	many	CASSRGGSSYEQYF	TGTGCCAGCAGCCGAGGGGGGAGCTCCTACGAGCAGTACTTC
TRBJ2-5	TRBV25-1	14	TRBD1	many	CARLPGQGGETQYF	TGTGCCAGGTTACCGGGACAGGGCGGAGAGACCCAGTACTTC
TRBJ1-5	TRBV5-5	20	TRBD1	many	CASSLAGGQWGLWGNQPQHF	TGTGCCAGCAGCTTGGCCGGGGGACAGTGGGGACTGTGGGGCAATCAGCCCCAGCATTTT
TRBJ1-2	TRBV29-1	14	TRBD1	many	CSVGNQGELYGYTF	TGCAGCGTTGGGAATCAGGGGGAATTGTATGGCTACACCTTC
TRBJ2-1	TRBV28	15	TRBD1	.	CASRRDRVTINEQFF	TGTGCCAGCAGACGGGACAGGGTAACAATCAATGAGCAGTTCTTC
TRBJ1-3	TRBV29-1	13	TRBD1	few	CSVDDREGNTIYF	TGCAGCGTTGACGACAGGGAAGGAAACACCATATATTTT